These 2 T cell receptor beta chains originate from one sample sequenced in a study of OX40 agonist ivuxolimab in advanced cancers. Generated by immunoSEQ multiplex PCR, the TCRdb table keeps only in-frame clones and is missing some. The data hold about 78,000 clones, with roughly 87% observed a single time. Sequences were derived from CD4+ or CD8+ T cells sorted from blood, sampled in a trial of the OX40 agonist ivuxolimab. Receptors originate from an adult with an advanced solid tumor such as melanoma, head and neck, liver or kidney cancer.

The chain joins TRBV7-2 to TRBJ2-1; 10 positions match TRBD2. Germline CDR1 and CDR2: SGHTA and FQGNSA. J gave up 6 bases and V 2 bases, and 7 bases lay outside the gene matches. The CDR3 spans 16 residues. DNA of the CDR3: TGTGCCAGCAGCTTACTAGCGGGAGCAGGAATCAATGAGCAGTTCTTC. Its protein is CASSLLAGAGINEQFF.

This sequence joins TRBV5-1 and TRBJ1-1, with TRBD1 matching over 9 bases. V shed 0 bases, J shed 8 bases, and the junction held 11 bases outside the gene matches. The germline CDR1 and CDR2 sequences are SGHRS and YFSETQ. The length of the CDR3 is 16 residues. CDR3 coding DNA: TGCGCCAGCAGCTTGGACACAATACCGGGACAGGGAGAAGCTTTCTTT. The encoded protein is CASSLDTIPGQGEAFF.